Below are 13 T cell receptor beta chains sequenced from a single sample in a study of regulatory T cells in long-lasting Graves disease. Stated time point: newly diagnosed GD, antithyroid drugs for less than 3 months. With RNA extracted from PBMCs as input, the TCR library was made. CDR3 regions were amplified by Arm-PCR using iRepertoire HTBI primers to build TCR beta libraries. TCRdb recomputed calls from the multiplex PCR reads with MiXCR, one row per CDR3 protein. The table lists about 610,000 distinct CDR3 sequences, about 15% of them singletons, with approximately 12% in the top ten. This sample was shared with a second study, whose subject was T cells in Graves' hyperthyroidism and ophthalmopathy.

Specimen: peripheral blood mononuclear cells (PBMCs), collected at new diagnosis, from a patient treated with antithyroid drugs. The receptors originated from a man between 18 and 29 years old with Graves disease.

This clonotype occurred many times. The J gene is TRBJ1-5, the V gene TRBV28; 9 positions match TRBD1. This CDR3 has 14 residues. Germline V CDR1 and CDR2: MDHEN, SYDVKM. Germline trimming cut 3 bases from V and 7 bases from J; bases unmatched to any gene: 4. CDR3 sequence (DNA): TGTGCCAGCAGTTTCTTCGACAGGGGGCAGCCCCAGCATTTT. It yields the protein CASSFFDRGQPQHF.

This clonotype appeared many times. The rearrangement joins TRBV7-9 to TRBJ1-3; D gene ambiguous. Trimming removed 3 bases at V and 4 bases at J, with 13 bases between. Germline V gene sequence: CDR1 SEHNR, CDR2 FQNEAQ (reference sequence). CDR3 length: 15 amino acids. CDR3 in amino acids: CASSLKGRPGNTIYF. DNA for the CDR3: TGTGCCAGCAGCTTGAAAGGCCGACCGGGAAACACCATATATTTT.

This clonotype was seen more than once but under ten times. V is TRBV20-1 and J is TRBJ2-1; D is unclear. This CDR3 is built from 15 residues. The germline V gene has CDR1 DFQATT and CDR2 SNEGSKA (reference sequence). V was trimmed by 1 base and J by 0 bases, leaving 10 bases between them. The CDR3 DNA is TGCAGTGCTAGAGGCAACACGAGCTCCTACAATGAGCAGTTCTTC. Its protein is CSARGNTSSYNEQFF.

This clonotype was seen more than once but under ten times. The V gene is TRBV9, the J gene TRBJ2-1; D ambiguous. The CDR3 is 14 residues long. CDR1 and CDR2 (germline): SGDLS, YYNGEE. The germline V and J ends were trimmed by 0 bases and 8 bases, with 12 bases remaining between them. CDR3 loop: CASSVDVVGDEQFF. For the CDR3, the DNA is TGTGCCAGCAGCGTAGACGTTGTGGGCGATGAGCAGTTCTTC.

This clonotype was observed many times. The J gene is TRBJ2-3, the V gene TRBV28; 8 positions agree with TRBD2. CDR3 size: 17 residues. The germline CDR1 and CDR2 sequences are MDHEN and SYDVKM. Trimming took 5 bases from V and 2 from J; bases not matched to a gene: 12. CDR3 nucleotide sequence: TGTGCCAGCAGTATTGTCCGAGCGGGAGCTGACACAGATACGCAGTATTTT. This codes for CASSIVRAGADTDTQYF.

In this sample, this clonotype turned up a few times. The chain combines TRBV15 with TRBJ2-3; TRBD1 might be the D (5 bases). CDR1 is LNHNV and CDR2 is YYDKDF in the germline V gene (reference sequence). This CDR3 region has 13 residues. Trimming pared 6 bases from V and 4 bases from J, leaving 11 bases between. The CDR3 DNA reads TGTGCCACCAGTATTCAGGGTCCAGATACGCAGTATTTT. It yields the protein CATSIQGPDTQYF.

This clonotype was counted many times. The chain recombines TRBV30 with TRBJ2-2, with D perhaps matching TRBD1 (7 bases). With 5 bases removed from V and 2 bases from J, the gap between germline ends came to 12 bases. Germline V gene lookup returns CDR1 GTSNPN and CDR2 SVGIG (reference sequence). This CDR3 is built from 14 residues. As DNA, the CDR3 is TGTGCCTGGGCGGGACAGCCAAACACCGGGGAGCTGTTTTTT. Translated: CAWAGQPNTGELFF.

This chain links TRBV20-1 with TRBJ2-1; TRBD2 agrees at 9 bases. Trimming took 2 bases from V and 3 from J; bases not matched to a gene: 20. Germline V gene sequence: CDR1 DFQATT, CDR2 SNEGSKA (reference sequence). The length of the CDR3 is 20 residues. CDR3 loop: CSARNWGSGAGGSHYNEQFF. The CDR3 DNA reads TGCAGTGCTAGAAATTGGGGCTCCGGGGCGGGAGGGTCCCACTACAATGAGCAGTTCTTC.

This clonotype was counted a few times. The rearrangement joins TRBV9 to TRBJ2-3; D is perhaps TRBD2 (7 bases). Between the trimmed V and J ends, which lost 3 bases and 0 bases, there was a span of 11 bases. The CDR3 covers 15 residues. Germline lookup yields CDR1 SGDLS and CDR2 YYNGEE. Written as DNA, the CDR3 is TGTGCCAGCAGCGGGGGGGGCGCGAGCACAGATACGCAGTATTTT. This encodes CASSGGGASTDTQYF. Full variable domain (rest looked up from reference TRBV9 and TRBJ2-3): DSGVTQTPKHLITATGQRVTLRCSPRSGDLSVYWYQQSLDQGLQFLIQYYNGEERAKGNILERFSAQQFPDLHSELNLSSLELGDSALYFCASSGGGASTDTQYFGPGTRLTVL.

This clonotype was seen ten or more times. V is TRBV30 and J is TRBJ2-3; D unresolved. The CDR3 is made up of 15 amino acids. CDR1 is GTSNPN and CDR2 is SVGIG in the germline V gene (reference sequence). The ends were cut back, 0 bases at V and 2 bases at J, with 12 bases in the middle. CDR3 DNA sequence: TGTGCCTGGAGTGTAAAAGGACGAGTCACAGATACGCAGTATTTT. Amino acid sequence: CAWSVKGRVTDTQYF. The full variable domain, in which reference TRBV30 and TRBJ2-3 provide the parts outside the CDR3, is SQTIHQWPATLVQPVGSPLSLECTVEGTSNPNLYWYRQAAGRGLQLLFYSVGIGQISSEVPQNLSASRPQDRQFILSSKKLLLSDSGFYLCAWSVKGRVTDTQYFGPGTRLTVL.

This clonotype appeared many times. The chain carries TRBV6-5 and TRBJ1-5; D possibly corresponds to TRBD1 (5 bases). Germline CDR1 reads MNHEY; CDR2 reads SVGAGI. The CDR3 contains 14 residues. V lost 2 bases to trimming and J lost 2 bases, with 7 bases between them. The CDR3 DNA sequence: TGTGCCAGCAGTTACGGGGGAGGCAATCAGCCCCAGCATTTT. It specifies CASSYGGGNQPQHF.

Here the CDR3 DNA reads TGCAGTGCTAGAGAGGCCAACTCCTACGAGCAGTACTTC. Protein sequence: CSAREANSYEQYF. The chain joins TRBV20-1 to TRBJ2-7; D unresolved. The CDR3 sequence is 13 residues long. The germline V gene encodes CDR1 DFQATT and CDR2 SNEGSKA (reference sequence). Trimming took off 0 bases at V and 0 bases at J, with 6 bases between the two ends.

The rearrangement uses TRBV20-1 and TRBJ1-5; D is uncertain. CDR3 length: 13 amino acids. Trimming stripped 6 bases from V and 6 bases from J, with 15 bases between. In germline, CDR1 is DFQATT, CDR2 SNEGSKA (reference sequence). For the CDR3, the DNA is TGCAGTGCCGTGGAGGGATTGAGTCAGCCCCAGCATTTT. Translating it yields CSAVEGLSQPQHF.